This is a list of T cell receptor beta chains from one sample in a study of CD39 and CD103 CD8 tumor-infiltrating T cells. Sequenced by immunoSEQ multiplex PCR; TCRdb stores in-frame clones only, minus some. The repertoire holds roughly 3,500 clones, less than 65% seen once, with roughly 27% in the top ten. Source material: CD39- CD103- CD8+ T cells sorted from the tumor. These receptors originate from a human donor with head and neck squamous cell carcinoma. Both conserved end residues are part of each CDR3. Each record gives: D gene, J gene, V gene, clone size, CDR3 protein, CDR3 DNA. D genes are given only for firm matches. Rows may omit the clone size; those that give it use once, few, many or a size class.

>.|TRBJ1-2|TRBV18|.
CASSPPKGTNYGYTF
TGTGCCAGCTCACCACCTAAAGGAACCAACTATGGCTACACCTTC
>.|TRBJ2-7|TRBV5-6|large
CASSSITGVAYEQYF
TGTGCCAGCAGCTCCATTACAGGAGTTGCCTACGAGCAGTACTTC
>.|TRBJ1-4|TRBV4-2|few
CASSQGHANEKLFF
TGTGCCAGCAGCCAAGGACATGCTAATGAAAAACTGTTTTTT
>.|TRBJ2-5|TRBV15|few
CATSREVGRGEETQYF
TGTGCCACCAGCAGAGAAGTGGGCCGGGGTGAAGAGACCCAGTACTTC
>.|TRBJ2-6|TRBV7-6|once
CASSPAAAGANVLTF
TGTGCCAGCAGCCCTGCGGCGGCCGGGGCCAACGTCCTGACTTTC
>.|TRBJ1-2|TRBV29-1|medium-sized
CSVWSYGGDYGYTF
TGCAGCGTTTGGAGTTACGGGGGCGACTATGGCTACACCTTC
>.|TRBJ1-6|TRBV6-1|.
CASRSSYNSPLHF
TGTGCCAGTCGTAGCTCCTATAATTCACCCCTCCACTTT
>.|TRBJ1-6|TRBV2|.
CASRLRGSPLHF
TGTGCCAGCAGACTACGGGGTTCACCCCTCCACTTT
>TRBD1|TRBJ2-2|TRBV4-3|hyperexpanded
CASSQGTGNTGELFF
TGCGCCAGCAGCCAAGGGACAGGGAACACCGGGGAGCTGTTTTTT
>.|TRBJ2-1|TRBV7-9|.
CASSLSSRNEQFF
TGTGCCAGCAGCTTAAGTTCGCGCAATGAGCAGTTCTTC
>TRBD1|TRBJ1-4|TRBV4-1|.
CASSQGLDRGGDEKLFF
TGCGCCAGCAGCCAAGGTTTGGACAGGGGAGGCGATGAAAAACTGTTTTTT
>.|TRBJ1-5|TRBV14|.
CASSQFDWANQPQHF
TGTGCCAGCAGCCAATTCGATTGGGCGAATCAGCCCCAGCATTTT
>TRBD1|TRBJ2-7|TRBV6-1|.
CASSERRDRSGEQYF
TGTGCCAGCAGTGAACGCAGGGACAGGTCCGGCGAGCAGTACTTC
>.|TRBJ2-5|TRBV7-9|large
CASSLTGTQETQYF
TGTGCCAGCAGCTTGACAGGGACTCAAGAGACCCAGTACTTC
>.|TRBJ2-3|TRBV20-1|.
CSARFADTQYF
TGCAGTGCTAGATTTGCGGATACGCAGTATTTT
>.|TRBJ1-4|TRBV4-3|few
CASSQDLQVATNEKLFF
TGCGCCAGCAGCCAAGATCTCCAGGTCGCAACTAATGAAAAACTGTTTTTT
>TRBD2|TRBJ2-7|TRBV27|.
CASSLGGGNEQYF
TGTGCCAGCAGTTTAGGCGGGGGAAACGAGCAGTACTTC
>.|TRBJ1-4|TRBV5-6|few
CASSPEPDRSNEKLFF
TGTGCCAGCAGCCCCGAGCCCGACAGGTCCAATGAAAAACTGTTTTTT
>.|TRBJ2-7|TRBV27|few
CASSLSPRSVYEQYF
TGTGCCAGCAGTTTATCCCCTAGGTCGGTCTACGAGCAGTACTTC
>.|TRBJ1-3|TRBV12-5|few
CASGLVTLRQTSRNTIYF
TGTGCTAGTGGTTTGGTAACCTTAAGACAGACATCCAGAAACACCATATATTTT
>TRBD2|TRBJ2-1|TRBV7-6|.
CASSSPEAAGGPFNEQFF
TGTGCCAGCAGCTCCCCCGAGGCAGCGGGGGGGCCGTTCAATGAGCAGTTCTTC
>.|TRBJ2-6|TRBV28|.
CASSFTPGSGANVLTF
TGTGCCAGCAGTTTTACCCCAGGGTCTGGGGCCAACGTCCTGACTTTC
>.|TRBJ2-7|TRBV11-2|.
CASSSIGDQEYF
TGTGCCAGCAGCTCGATCGGGGACCAGGAGTACTTC
>TRBD1|TRBJ2-1|TRBV6-1|.
CASSFGQGWDNEQFF
TGTGCCAGCAGTTTCGGACAGGGATGGGACAATGAGCAGTTCTTC
>.|TRBJ2-7|TRBV27|.
CASSLPTRTHEQYF
TGTGCCAGCAGTTTACCAACTAGAACCCACGAGCAGTACTTC
>TRBD1|TRBJ1-4|TRBV7-6|.
CASSTRGTGDEKLFF
TGTGCCAGCAGCACCCGCGGGACAGGGGATGAAAAACTGTTTTTT
>.|TRBJ2-7|TRBV7-9|.
CASSPRTVSSYEQYF
TGTGCCAGCAGCCCTCGGACAGTCTCGTCCTACGAGCAGTACTTC
>.|TRBJ1-2|TRBV7-8|.
CASSLARTGTDYGYTF
TGTGCCAGCAGCTTAGCGCGAACCGGGACCGACTATGGCTACACCTTC
>TRBD1|TRBJ2-7|TRBV4-2|large
CASSQAMGTEEQQYF
TGTGCCAGCAGCCAAGCTATGGGGACAGAGGAGCAGCAGTACTTC
>.|TRBJ1-2|TRBV6-1|.
CASRAGTSYGYTF
TGTGCCAGCAGAGCCGGGACAAGCTATGGCTACACCTTC
>.|TRBJ1-6|TRBV11-3|.
CASSLAPGSPLHF
TGTGCCAGCAGCTTAGCCCCGGGTTCACCCCTCCACTTT
>.|TRBJ2-7|TRBV7-9|.
CASSLSSSAHEQYF
TGTGCCAGCAGCTTAAGCTCTAGCGCCCACGAGCAGTACTTC
>.|TRBJ1-2|TRBV13|.
CASSLAKSGTSGYTF
TGTGCCAGCAGCTTAGCTAAATCCGGGACAAGTGGCTACACCTTC
>.|TRBJ2-1|TRBV7-6|.
CASSLGGPTSEQFF
TGTGCCAGCAGCTTAGGGGGACCTACATCGGAGCAGTTCTTC
>.|TRBJ1-3|TRBV7-9|.
CGLRGLGNTIYF
TGTGGTCTCCGGGGGCTAGGAAACACCATATATTTT
>TRBD1|TRBJ1-6|TRBV27|.
CASVSQGVNSPLHF
TGTGCCAGCGTGAGTCAGGGGGTTAATTCACCCCTCCACTTT
>.|TRBJ2-7|TRBV2|.
CASSLAQDSYEQYF
TGTGCCAGCAGCTTAGCACAGGACTCCTACGAGCAGTACTTC
>.|TRBJ2-1|TRBV6-1|.
CASRYTYEQFF
TGTGCCAGCAGATACACGTATGAGCAGTTCTTC